The source of this TCR beta chain is a study of blood T cells in healthy people across ages. For this clonotype: Antigen unknown.

Study results and limitations: Greater diversity and more naive CD4+ cells were seen in long-lived donors than in aged donors.

Through a sample-barcoded 5' primer and a J-beta primer mix, a second PCR was run for roughly 6 to 11 cycles. A template-switch adaptor that had 12 random nucleotides put a tag on each cDNA molecule. TCRdb analysed the 5' RACE reads with MiXCR anew, one entry per CDR3 protein. The table has about 1 million distinct CDR3 sequences, approximately 26% seen once. The V gene's germline CDR1 is LGHDT and CDR2 YNNKEL (reference sequence). Trimming pared 4 bases from V and 2 bases from J, leaving 12 bases between. The CDR3 spans 14 residues. This sample was shared with a second study, whose subject was T cells of mothers and their children. Turning to that study: The output of TCR recombination is shaped by thymic selection similarly in related and unrelated pairs. Biologically related mothers and children overlapped slightly more than unrelated pairs, a non-significant difference.

The chain is built from TRBV3-1 and TRBJ2-7; no definite D call. This TCR came from a girl aged 2 to 9 in good health. Sequenced input: blood. CDR3 sequence reads: CASSPNSHTYEQYF. CDR3 sequence (DNA): TGTGCCAGCAGCCCCAACTCGCATACCTACGAGCAGTACTTC.